A single sample is the source of the 17 T cell receptor beta chains below, sequenced in a study of T cell repertoires in cytomegalovirus infection. These receptors have no identified antigens. TCRdb recomputed calls from the reads with MiXCR, one row per CDR3 protein. The sample carries fewer than 350,000 distinct CDR3 sequences, around 29% recorded once. The sample here was cultured PBMCs, taken from culture after CMV antigen stimulation. The receptors shown here come from a human donor in good health (CMV status not recorded). Some clones in this sample may be carry-over from other donors' samples.

This clonotype was observed a few times. This chain joins TRBV6-1 and TRBJ1-1, with unresolved D. V dropped 7 bases and J dropped 6 bases, with 18 bases sitting between them. The germline V gene has CDR1 MNHNS and CDR2 SASEGT. This CDR3 is 14 amino acids long. The CDR3 DNA follows: TGTGCCAGCAAACGGGATCCCGGAGGGTCTGAAGCTTTCTTT. Translation gives CASKRDPGGSEAFF.

The CDR3 coding sequence is TGTGCCACCACGAGCGGGGGGGCCAATACGCAGTATTTT. Residues: CATTSGGANTQYF. The chain is built from TRBV12-3 or TRBV12-4 and TRBJ2-3; 10 bases map to TRBD2. The CDR3 extends over 13 amino acids. Trimming at V came to 10 bases and at J to 7 bases, leaving 8 bases not matched to a gene.

This clonotype was observed at least ten times. The chain has TRBV7-2 and TRBJ2-1; 11 positions agree with TRBD2. Trimming cost V 1 base and J 5 bases; bases outside gene matches: 4. CDR3 size: 16 residues. Germline CDR1 and CDR2: SGHTA and FQGNSA. CDR3 protein: CASSLVGTSGNNEQFF. CDR3 DNA: TGTGCCAGCAGCTTAGTCGGGACTAGCGGTAACAATGAGCAGTTCTTC. The whole variable domain, filled in from reference TRBV7-2 and TRBJ2-1, reads GAGVSQSPSNKVTEKGKDVELRCDPISGHTALYWYRQSLGQGLEFLIYFQGNSAPDKSGLPSDRFSAERTGGSVSTLTIQRTQQEDSAVYLCASSLVGTSGNNEQFFGPGTRLTVL.

A note on this clonotype: A much more abundant neighbour one base away suggests this may be a read error. The genes are TRBV6-5 and TRBJ2-5; D is perhaps TRBD2 (7 bases). The CDR3 runs to 14 residues. CDR1 and CDR2 from the germline V gene are MNHEY and SVGAGI. With 9 bases removed from V and 10 bases from J, the gap between germline ends came to 24 bases. The CDR3 coding sequence is TGTGCCAGTCGGGACGGGGGGCTTCAAGGGATCCAGTACTTC. This codes for CASRDGGLQGIQYF.

CDR3 region: CAGGTGGRAGELFF. CDR3 DNA sequence: TGTGCCGGAGGGACAGGGGGCCGGGCCGGGGAGCTGTTTTTT. This chain uses TRBV10-3 with TRBJ2-2; 12 bases map to TRBD1. Per the germline V gene, CDR1 is ENHRY and CDR2 is SYGVKD. V gave up 11 bases and J gave up 6 bases; unmatched junction bases: 7. The CDR3 is made up of 14 amino acids.

This clonotype was counted a few times. The gene calls are TRBV6-6 and TRBJ2-5; no clear D gene. CDR1 and CDR2 from the germline V gene are MNHNY and SVGAGI (reference sequence). This CDR3 is 14 amino acids long. The ends were cut back, 5 bases at V and 2 bases at J, with 12 bases in the middle. The CDR3 coding sequence is TGTGCCAGCAGTGCCCTAATCGGGCAAGAGACCCAGTACTTC. It encodes CASSALIGQETQYF.

The chain carries TRBV19 and TRBJ1-4; D not certain. Trimming removed 1 base from V and 7 bases from J, with 10 bases in between. The germline gives CDR1 LNHDA, CDR2 SQIVND (reference sequence). CDR3 length: 14 amino acids. For the CDR3, the DNA is TGTGCCAGTAGTATAGGGATTCGAGGTGAAAAACTGTTTTTT. Translating gives CASSIGIRGEKLFF. The entire variable domain, with the rest obtained from reference TRBV19 and TRBJ1-4, is as follows: DGGITQSPKYLFRKEGQNVTLSCEQNLNHDAMYWYRQDPGQGLRLIYYSQIVNDFQKGDIAEGYSVSREKKESFPLTVTSAQKNPTAFYLCASSIGIRGEKLFFGSGTQLSVL.

This clonotype was seen ten or more times. The chain combines TRBV7-9 with TRBJ1-1; D is unresolved. V lost 1 base, J lost 1 base, and 4 bases lay in between. The CDR3 is 13 residues long. The germline CDR1 and CDR2 sequences are SEHNR and FQNEAQ (reference sequence). CDR3 nucleotides: TGTGCCAGCAGCTTAGGAACGAACACTGAAGCTTTCTTT. Its translation: CASSLGTNTEAFF.

This chain uses TRBV18 with TRBJ2-7; D is ambiguous. The length of the CDR3 is 13 residues. Germline V gene lookup returns CDR1 KGHSH and CDR2 LQKENI. V gave up 0 bases and J gave up 4 bases, with 7 bases separating them. The CDR3 DNA follows: TGTGCCAGCTCACCACCGGTTCAGTACGAGCAGTACTTC. This translates into CASSPPVQYEQYF.

This clonotype came up many times. The chain is built from TRBV12-3 or TRBV12-4 and TRBJ1-1; D unclear. V was cut by 8 bases and J by 4 bases, with 14 bases left in between. CDR3 size: 13 residues. The CDR3 spells CASDRIGGTEAFF. The CDR3 region has the DNA TGTGCCAGCGACCGAATCGGAGGCACTGAAGCTTTCTTT.

The chain is built from TRBV5-6 and TRBJ2-1; D call uncertain. The V and J ends lost 3 bases and 0 bases respectively, with 10 bases between them. This CDR3 is 15 amino acids long. Germline loops: CDR1 SGHDT, CDR2 YYEEEE. For the CDR3, the DNA is TGTGCCAGCAGCTCCGTATTCAGCTCCTACAATGAGCAGTTCTTC. This translates into CASSSVFSSYNEQFF.

A few counts support this clonotype. This rearrangement joins TRBV20-1 to TRBJ1-1; TRBD1 aligns across 10 bases. The germline V gene has CDR1 DFQATT and CDR2 SNEGSKA (reference sequence). This CDR3 is 12 amino acids long. V lost 6 bases, J lost 5 bases, and 3 bases stayed unmatched. The CDR3 loop is CSARQGATEAFF. In DNA form, the CDR3 reads TGCAGTGCAAGACAGGGGGCGACTGAAGCTTTCTTT.

The chain uses TRBV2 and TRBJ1-1, with TRBD1 matching 8 bases. This CDR3 contains 15 residues. Trimming removed 5 bases from V and 3 bases from J; junction bases left unmatched: 8. Germline V gives CDR1 SNHLY, CDR2 FYNNEI. The CDR3 sequence: CASSIYQGADTEAFF. The DNA for the CDR3 is TGTGCCAGCAGTATCTACCAGGGGGCTGACACTGAAGCTTTCTTT.

This chain uses TRBV5-1 with TRBJ2-1, with D possibly TRBD2 on 7 matching bases. Trimming stripped 2 bases from V and 6 bases from J, with 15 bases between. This CDR3 comprises 15 residues. CDR1 and CDR2 (germline): SGHRS, YFSETQ. CDR3 loop: CASSFGGGAVNEQFF. The CDR3 nucleotides are TGCGCCAGCAGCTTCGGAGGGGGGGCCGTCAATGAGCAGTTCTTC. The complete variable domain, with remaining parts taken from reference TRBV5-1 and TRBJ2-1, reads KAGVTQTPRYLIKTRGQQVTLSCSPISGHRSVSWYQQTPGQGLQFLFEYFSETQRNKGNFPGRFSGRQFSNSRSEMNVSTLELGDSALYLCASSFGGGAVNEQFFGPGTRLTVL.

The gene calls are TRBV27 and TRBJ2-1; 9 bases fit TRBD2. This CDR3 is 15 amino acids long. V dropped 6 bases and J dropped 2; count of bases not matched to a gene: 5. Germline V gene data show CDR1 as MNHEY and CDR2 as SMNVEV (reference sequence). This CDR3 is CASRPSGMTYNEQFF. The CDR3 DNA reads TGTGCCAGCAGGCCTAGCGGGATGACCTACAATGAGCAGTTCTTC.

This clonotype occurred many times. The chain employs TRBV6-1 and TRBJ1-2; D is uncertain. The CDR3 consists of 13 residues. Looked up from germline, CDR1 is MNHNS and CDR2 is SASEGT. V was pared by 7 bases and J by 3 bases, with 12 bases between. The DNA of the CDR3 is TGTGCCAGCAACCGGGAGGAGTACTATGGCTACACCTTC. Protein sequence: CASNREEYYGYTF.

On this clonotype: One junction end disagrees with the germline gene, perhaps due to a read error. The gene calls are TRBV28 and TRBJ1-6; D unresolved. Germline V gene data show CDR1 as MDHEN and CDR2 as SYDVKM. This CDR3 comprises 13 residues. The DNA of the CDR3 is TGTGCCAGCAAGTTCTCTTATAATTCACCCCTCGACTTT. Amino acids: CASKFSYNSPLDF.